These 11 T cell receptor beta chains originate from one sample sequenced in a study of blood T cell repertoires in COVID-19. The data were produced by immunoSEQ multiplex PCR, yet TCRdb's version contains in-frame clones alone and is incomplete. The sample yields some 180,000 clones, around four fifths seen once. Sequencing was performed on peripheral blood. The receptor source for this set is a woman older than 75 with COVID-19, enrolled during active disease.

The chain joins TRBV3-1 (or the pseudogene TRBV3-2) to TRBJ2-1, with 9 bases aligning to TRBD2. Per germline, CDR1 LGHDT and CDR2 YNNKEL (reference sequence). This CDR3 is built from 19 residues. J lost 0 bases, V lost 2 bases, and 11 bases had no gene match. CDR3 protein: CASSQSSGGPKSSYNEQFF. For the CDR3, the DNA is TGTGCCAGCAGCCAATCGAGCGGGGGGCCGAAAAGCTCCTACAATGAGCAGTTCTTC.

The chain has TRBV6-5 and TRBJ1-3; the D is unclear. Trimming shortened V by 6 bases and J by 0 bases, and 6 bases separated the two germline ends. This CDR3 region has 13 residues. Germline lookup yields CDR1 MNHEY and CDR2 SVGAGI. CDR3 in DNA: TGTGCCAGCAGCGACATCTCTGGAAACACCATATATTTT. Translated: CASSDISGNTIYF.

The V call is TRBV28, the J call TRBJ1-5, with 7 nucleotides matching TRBD1. Germline V gene sequence: CDR1 MDHEN, CDR2 SYDVKM. J gave up 4 bases and V 6 bases, and 9 bases lay outside the gene matches. This CDR3 contains 15 residues. CDR3 protein: CASRLRGFGNQPQHF. In DNA, the CDR3 is TGTGCCAGCAGGCTCAGGGGGTTTGGAAATCAGCCCCAGCATTTT.

V usage is TRBV27 and J usage is TRBJ2-7, with TRBD2 identical over 12 bases. The CDR3 is 13 amino acids. From germline, CDR1 is MNHEY and CDR2 SMNVEV (reference sequence). With 6 bases clipped from V and 4 bases from J, the junction kept 1 base outside the gene matches. The CDR3 reads CASRTSGSYEQYF. Written as DNA, the CDR3 is TGTGCCAGCAGGACTAGCGGGAGTTACGAGCAGTACTTC.

This chain uses TRBV6-5 with TRBJ1-5; 7 bases are a match to TRBD1. CDR3 length: 15 residues. CDR1 and CDR2 (germline): MNHEY, SVGAGI. V gave up 6 bases and J gave up 4 bases; unmatched junction bases: 9. The CDR3 nucleotides are TGTGCCAGCAGGGAGACAGGGCGCCCTAATCAGCCCCAGCATTTT. This translates into CASRETGRPNQPQHF.

The rearrangement links TRBV28 to TRBJ2-7, with 7 bases lining up with TRBD2. This CDR3 spans 15 amino acids. Trimming cost V 7 bases and J 4 bases; bases outside gene matches: 13. Germline V gene sequence: CDR1 MDHEN, CDR2 SYDVKM. The CDR3 loop reads CASTYLQRDRYEQYF. In DNA form, the CDR3 reads TGTGCCAGCACCTATCTTCAGCGGGATAGATACGAGCAGTACTTC.

The chain's CDR3 is CASIPGGLNYGYTF. The CDR3 coding sequence is TGTGCCAGCATCCCAGGGGGTCTTAACTATGGCTACACCTTC. This chain joins TRBV6-5 and TRBJ1-2, with 7 positions matching TRBD1. V lost 7 bases to trimming and J lost 1 base; unmatched junction nucleotides: 6. The CDR3 runs to 14 residues. Germline CDR1 is MNHEY and CDR2 is SVGAGI.

This chain joins TRBV6-1 and TRBJ2-7; TRBD1 might be the D (6 bases). Germline V gives CDR1 MNHNS, CDR2 SASEGT. This CDR3 is built from 15 residues. Trimming left V 3 bases short and J 3 bases short, with 15 bases between. The CDR3 sequence is CASSDIGGPYYEQYF. CDR3 bases: TGTGCCAGCAGTGACATAGGGGGACCCTACTACGAGCAGTACTTC.

This rearrangement joins TRBV5-4 to TRBJ1-1; weak D call: TRBD1 (5 bases). The germline CDR1 and CDR2 sequences are SGHNT and YYREEE (reference sequence). This CDR3 contains 14 residues. Trimming cost V 1 base and J 7 bases, with 14 bases left between them. CDR3 in DNA: TGTGCCAGCAGCTTGTGGGGCGGCAGGTATGAAGCTTTCTTT. This translates into CASSLWGGRYEAFF. Based on the CDR3 plus reference TRBV5-4 and TRBJ1-1, the full variable domain is ETGVTQSPTHLIKTRGQQVTLRCSSQSGHNTVSWYQQALGQGPQFIFQYYREEENGRGNFPPRFSGLQFPNYSSELNVNALELDDSALYLCASSLWGGRYEAFFGQGTRLTVV.

The rearrangement links TRBV5-1 to TRBJ2-3; maybe TRBD2 (5 bases). Germline CDR1 and CDR2: SGHRS and YFSETQ. Deletions cut 4 bases from V and 1 base from J, with 10 bases between. CDR3 length: 14 residues. CDR3 region: CASSPHSGTDTQYF. In nucleotides, the CDR3 is TGCGCCAGCAGCCCGCATAGCGGCACAGATACGCAGTATTTT. Using reference TRBV5-1 and TRBJ2-3 for the parts outside the CDR3, the full variable domain is KAGVTQTPRYLIKTRGQQVTLSCSPISGHRSVSWYQQTPGQGLQFLFEYFSETQRNKGNFPGRFSGRQFSNSRSEMNVSTLELGDSALYLCASSPHSGTDTQYFGPGTRLTVL.

The V gene is TRBV5-1, the J gene TRBJ1-5, with D possibly being TRBD1 (6 bases). The CDR3 contains 15 residues. V lost 2 bases and J lost 3, with 12 bases in between. Looked up from germline, CDR1 is SGHRS and CDR2 is YFSETQ. The CDR3 reads CASSLSGASNQPQHF. As DNA, the CDR3 is TGCGCCAGCAGCTTATCAGGGGCTTCCAATCAGCCCCAGCATTTT.